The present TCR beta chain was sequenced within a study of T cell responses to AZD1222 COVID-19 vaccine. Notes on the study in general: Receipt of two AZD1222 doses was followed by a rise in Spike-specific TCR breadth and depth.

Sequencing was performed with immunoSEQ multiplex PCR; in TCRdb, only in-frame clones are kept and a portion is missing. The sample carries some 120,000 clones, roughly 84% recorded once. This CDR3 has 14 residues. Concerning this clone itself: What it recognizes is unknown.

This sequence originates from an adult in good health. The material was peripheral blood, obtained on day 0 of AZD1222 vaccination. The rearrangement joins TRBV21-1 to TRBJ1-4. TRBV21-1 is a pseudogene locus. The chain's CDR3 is CASSESPREEKLFF. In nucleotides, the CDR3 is TGTGCCAGCAGTGAATCGCCCCGAGAGGAAAAACTGTTTTTT.